A selection of T cell receptor beta chains follows, all from one sample in a study of cytomegalovirus exposure and HLA in healthy donors. Only in-frame clones appear in the TCRdb table, and some are missing; sequencing was by immunoSEQ multiplex PCR. The sample has roughly 180,000 clones; 86% are singletons. Sequencing was done on a sample of PBMCs. These receptors all come from a man aged 30-40 years in good health and CMV-seropositive. Both conserved end residues are part of each CDR3. The D gene is left open where the match is weak. Expanded clones get a size class; other rows say once, few or many, or leave the size out.

clone_size	v_call	d_call	j_call	cdr3_aa	cdr3_nt
-	TRBV6-5	-	TRBJ2-3	CASSYSGLAGTDTQYF	TGTGCCAGCAGTTACTCGGGGCTAGCCGGCACAGATACGCAGTATTTT
-	TRBV5-1	-	TRBJ1-2	CASSLEPGDYGYTF	TGCGCCAGCAGCTTGGAACCAGGGGACTATGGCTACACCTTC
once	TRBV30	-	TRBJ1-5	CAWSVGGGQPQHF	TGTGCCTGGAGTGTAGGAGGCGGACAGCCCCAGCATTTT
-	TRBV21-1	-	TRBJ2-2	CASSTVRGETGELFF	TGTGCCAGCAGCACAGTACGAGGGGAAACCGGGGAGCTGTTTTTT
-	TRBV29-1	-	TRBJ1-2	CSVDPGQLGIDYTF	TGCAGCGTTGACCCAGGCCAGCTCGGAATCGACTACACCTTC
-	TRBV7-9	-	TRBJ1-1	CASSLGRSRDTEAFF	TGTGCCAGCAGCTTAGGAAGATCGAGAGACACTGAAGCTTTCTTT
-	TRBV5-1	-	TRBJ2-1	CASSQRFRWEQFF	TGCGCCAGCAGCCAGAGGTTTCGGTGGGAGCAGTTCTTC
-	TRBV6-5	TRBD1	TRBJ1-1	CASIPTGGMTEAFF	TGTGCCAGCATACCCACAGGGGGCATGACTGAAGCTTTCTTT
-	TRBV7-9	TRBD1	TRBJ2-2	CASSIAGTGANTGELFF	TGTGCCAGCAGCATCGCCGGGACAGGGGCGAACACCGGGGAGCTGTTTTTT
-	TRBV12-1	-	TRBJ2-3	CASSSPQRGSRTQYF	TGTGCCAGCAGCTCCCCACAGCGGGGTTCTCGAACGCAGTATTTT
-	TRBV6-5	TRBD2	TRBJ2-3	CASRGGYGETDTQYF	TGTGCCAGCAGGGGGGGGTATGGGGAAACAGATACGCAGTATTTT
-	TRBV11-3	TRBD1	TRBJ1-5	CASSLNSGTGGHQPQHF	TGTGCCAGCAGCTTAAATTCCGGGACAGGGGGCCATCAGCCCCAGCATTTT
-	TRBV5-1	-	TRBJ2-5	CASSSGGGWEETQYF	TGCGCCAGCAGCTCTGGCGGGGGCTGGGAAGAGACCCAGTACTTC
-	TRBV29-1	TRBD1	TRBJ1-5	CSVAQGADNQPQHF	TGCAGCGTTGCTCAGGGGGCAGACAATCAGCCCCAGCATTTT
-	TRBV11-3	-	TRBJ2-4	CASSSPGGIQYF	TGTGCCAGCAGCTCCCCAGGTGGGATTCAGTACTTC
-	TRBV12-5	-	TRBJ2-3	CASGLGPQDVTNDTQYF	TGTGCTAGTGGTTTGGGTCCACAGGACGTAACAAATGATACGCAGTATTTT
-	TRBV19	TRBD2	TRBJ2-3	CASTANPTSGRSDTQYF	TGTGCCAGTACCGCGAACCCAACTAGCGGGAGGTCAGATACGCAGTATTTT
-	TRBV9	TRBD1	TRBJ2-1	CASSVLEGAFRFF	TGTGCCAGCAGCGTACTAGAGGGGGCCTTTCGGTTCTTC
-	TRBV5-1	-	TRBJ1-2	CASSYRLDYGYTF	TGCGCCAGCAGCTACAGGCTAGACTATGGCTACACCTTC
-	TRBV2	-	TRBJ1-1	CASRWDAGAKNTEAFF	TGTGCCAGTCGGTGGGATGCGGGGGCCAAGAACACTGAAGCTTTCTTT
few	TRBV6-6	TRBD1	TRBJ1-2	CASSSGQSGYTF	TGTGCCAGCAGTTCGGGACAGTCTGGCTACACCTTC
-	TRBV6-5	TRBD2	TRBJ2-7	CASSYEGLAGSEQYF	TGTGCCAGCAGTTATGAGGGACTAGCGGGATCCGAGCAGTACTTC
-	TRBV2	-	TRBJ2-7	CASSEEGGGYEQYF	TGTGCCAGCAGTGAAGAGGGAGGTGGCTACGAGCAGTACTTC
-	TRBV6-1	TRBD2	TRBJ2-7	CASSSTSGNGEQYF	TGTGCCAGCAGTTCGACTAGCGGGAACGGCGAGCAGTACTTC
-	TRBV9	TRBD1	TRBJ2-7	CASSLSTGNSYEQYF	TGTGCCAGCAGCTTATCGACAGGGAATTCCTACGAGCAGTACTTC
-	TRBV2	-	TRBJ2-1	CASRAPGGGNEQFF	TGTGCCAGCAGGGCACCCGGAGGAGGCAATGAGCAGTTCTTC
-	TRBV2	TRBD1	TRBJ2-7	CASSGQGSSYEQYF	TGTGCCAGCAGTGGACAGGGTTCCTCCTACGAGCAGTACTTC
-	TRBV2	-	TRBJ1-5	CASSGTGKQPQHF	TGTGCCAGCAGTGGGACGGGGAAACAGCCCCAGCATTTT
-	TRBV27	-	TRBJ1-2	CASSLSRQGSYGYTF	TGTGCCAGCAGTTTATCCAGGCAGGGAAGCTATGGCTACACCTTC
-	TRBV15	TRBD1	TRBJ1-5	CATSSGDRVQPQHF	TGTGCCACCAGCAGTGGAGACAGGGTTCAGCCCCAGCATTTT
-	TRBV7-9	-	TRBJ1-2	CASSFVREGGAYGYTF	TGTGCCAGCAGCTTTGTTAGGGAAGGGGGGGCCTATGGCTACACCTTC
-	TRBV5-1	TRBD1	TRBJ1-3	CASSTLPDRVENTIYF	TGCGCCAGCAGCACTCTGCCGGACAGGGTCGAAAACACCATATATTTT
-	TRBV6-5	TRBD1	TRBJ1-4	CASSYSGQIGGEKLFF	TGTGCCAGCAGTTACTCGGGACAGATAGGAGGGGAAAAACTGTTTTTT
-	TRBV5-4	-	TRBJ2-1	CASSFAAGLPYNEQFF	TGTGCCAGCAGCTTTGCTGCGGGTTTGCCCTACAATGAGCAGTTCTTC
-	TRBV11-2	TRBD1	TRBJ1-1	CASSSWTGGSTEAFF	TGTGCCAGCAGCTCTTGGACAGGTGGGAGCACTGAAGCTTTCTTT
-	TRBV4-1	-	TRBJ2-3	CASSRDSPGRITDTQYF	TGCGCCAGCAGCCGTGATTCTCCGGGACGGATCACAGATACGCAGTATTTT
-	TRBV6-1	-	TRBJ2-7	CASSEPGPRLREQYF	TGTGCCAGCAGTGAACCGGGACCGCGATTGCGGGAGCAGTACTTC
-	TRBV9	TRBD1	TRBJ2-7	CASSGEGAAAYEQYF	TGTGCCAGCAGCGGAGAGGGGGCTGCAGCCTACGAGCAGTACTTC
-	TRBV28	TRBD1	TRBJ1-5	CASSSGQGGGNQPQHF	TGTGCCAGCAGTTCCGGACAGGGAGGGGGCAATCAGCCCCAGCATTTT
-	TRBV11-2	-	TRBJ2-7	CATHPVGNQYNEQYF	TGTGCCACCCATCCCGTGGGGAATCAATATAACGAGCAGTACTTC
-	TRBV6-1	-	TRBJ2-1	CASSEALWYNEQFF	TGTGCCAGCAGTGAAGCGCTGTGGTACAATGAGCAGTTCTTC
-	TRBV4-1	-	TRBJ2-6	CASSQGTTGANVLTF	TGCGCCAGCAGCCAAGGAACTACTGGGGCCAACGTCCTGACTTTC
-	TRBV5-6	TRBD1	TRBJ2-2	CASSLIPGTAGELFF	TGTGCCAGCAGCTTGATCCCGGGGACAGCCGGGGAGCTGTTTTTT
-	TRBV6-5	-	TRBJ2-2	CASSYDSATGELFF	TGTGCCAGCAGTTATGACAGTGCCACCGGGGAGCTGTTTTTT
-	TRBV6-1	-	TRBJ2-5	CASTSLGFIQETQYF	TGTGCCAGCACCTCCCTCGGGTTTATCCAAGAGACCCAGTACTTC
-	TRBV7-6	TRBD1	TRBJ1-5	CASSLEPGTGRQPQHF	TGTGCCAGCAGCTTAGAGCCCGGGACAGGGAGGCAGCCCCAGCATTTT
-	TRBV6-5	TRBD1	TRBJ2-1	CASSSGQGKYNEQFF	TGTGCCAGCAGTTCGGGACAGGGCAAATACAATGAGCAGTTCTTC
few	TRBV5-1	TRBD1	TRBJ1-2	CASSPDREDYGYTF	TGCGCCAGCAGCCCGGACAGGGAGGACTATGGCTACACCTTC
-	TRBV4-1	-	TRBJ2-7	CASSQDSLPVGAWEQYF	TGCGCCAGCAGCCAAGATTCCCTCCCCGTGGGGGCGTGGGAGCAGTACTTC
-	TRBV27	TRBD2	TRBJ2-1	CASTTSGSYNEQFF	TGTGCCAGCACTACTAGCGGCTCCTACAATGAGCAGTTCTTC
-	TRBV7-3	-	TRBJ2-2	CASSLGLSTNTGELFF	TGTGCCAGCAGCCTGGGACTTTCTACGAACACCGGGGAGCTGTTTTTT
-	TRBV7-3	-	TRBJ2-5	CASSPDTRLPQETQYF	TGTGCCAGCAGCCCTGACACCCGACTGCCACAAGAGACCCAGTACTTC
-	TRBV4-3	-	TRBJ1-6	CASSPGTYNSPLHF	TGCGCCAGCAGCCCTGGGACCTATAATTCACCCCTCCACTTT
few	TRBV6-4	-	TRBJ2-3	CASSGDPGPTDTQYF	TGTGCCAGCAGTGGGGATCCGGGACCCACAGATACGCAGTATTTT
-	TRBV7-3	-	TRBJ2-2	CASSLSQDTGELFF	TGTGCCAGCAGCTTGTCCCAGGACACCGGGGAGCTGTTTTTT